This T cell receptor (beta chain) was found in a study of identifying expanded T cells in peripheral blood (dated by TCRdb to between 2019 and 2020). Study-wide context: Technical replicates were generated by sequencing separate aliquots of the same genomic DNA pool, and four replicates were compared pairwise. Overall study outcomes, separate from this receptor: Approximately 1.2 differentially abundant clones were flagged by the binomial model between technical replicates, whereas about 16 and 20 were flagged over roughly two weeks and four weeks, respectively. The authors expected biological variance in healthy repertoires might increase further over much longer intervals such as months to years. For all healthy donors, the variance in clone template counts between two-week samples rose significantly as total template count increased. Both the number of clones called differentially abundant and the false-positive rate were significantly reduced by the beta-binomial model across all healthy-donor time intervals.

Comments on this clone: Which antigen it targets is not known. No clone much larger than this one lies a single base away; base qualities are absent.

The immunoSEQ Assay, which uses bias-controlled multiplex PCR amplification of genomic DNA, was used to profile TCRbeta CDR3 regions. Per the authors' processing: To quantify the absolute abundance of each unique TCRbeta CDR3 region, the sequences were collapsed and filtered. Differential abundance was assessed using a binomial (Fisher-equivalent) model and a beta-binomial model in which time-dependent variance fitted from healthy donors was added. Clones with fewer than 5 combined templates were removed, and a clone was called differentially abundant if the clone's Benjamini-Hochberg FDR was below 0.01. The form v = (b*log(k)+a)^2 was used to model beta-binomial variance as a function of total template count across the two samples. The clones in this table, taken by TCRdb from immuneACCESS, are in-frame only. Not every clone is retained; where verified, under half of the shortfall comes from an unresolved V gene, and the cause of the rest is unknown. That table supplies the V and J calls and clone size; D and trimming were determined from the DNA. This sample lists around 94,000 clones; about 91% were detected once. Less than 15% of the sample belongs to the ten largest clones.

Trimming removed 5 bases from V and 4 bases from J, leaving 17 bases between the germline ends. The germline V gene (reference sequence) sets CDR1 to MNHEY and CDR2 to SMNVEV. CDR3 length: 15 amino acids, cysteine to phenylalanine. CDR3 DNA only is kept here, 45 bases in frame from base 1. No immune events such as infections were documented for the healthy donors during the collection period. Time-dependent variance in a beta-binomial model of T-cell clone differential abundance was calibrated using healthy-donor blood repertoires as a training cohort. The training cohort included around 10 healthy donors, of whom 3 were female and 7 were male. The donors were between roughly 29 and 65 years old, with an average age of approximately 46 years. Obtained from a commercial supplier, whole blood was collected from each healthy donor at three time points set 2 to 3 weeks apart. For immunosequencing, genomic DNA was extracted from unsorted whole blood.

The chain links TRBV27 with TRBJ1-2; no D gene call is confident. This clonotype originated in a person aged 18 to 75 in good health. Source material: blood. The DNA is TGTGCCAGCAGTCGAAGGGATTTACGAAGCTATGGCTACACCTTC. Translated, this gives CASSRRDLRSYGYTF.